A single sample is the source of the 24 T cell receptor beta chains below, sequenced in a study of T cells in Graves' hyperthyroidism and ophthalmopathy. Researchers amplified the TCR beta CDR3 regions from RNA transcripts. Using the HTBI primer set, a first-round RT-PCR was run on the TCR CDR3. TCRdb re-derived calls from the multiplex PCR reads in MiXCR, one entry per CDR3 protein. The table shows about 460,000 distinct CDR3 sequences, with about 20% occurring only once. Specimen: blood. The receptors come from an older woman with Graves' ophthalmopathy.

This clonotype appeared a few times. The chain joins TRBV30 to TRBJ2-2; the D is unclear. V was trimmed by 0 bases and J by 4 bases, leaving 9 bases between them. The CDR3 spans 14 residues. The germline V gene has CDR1 GTSNPN and CDR2 SVGIG (reference sequence). CDR3 coding DNA: TGTGCCTGGAGTGTAGGGTCTCCCACCGGGGAGCTGTTTTTT. Amino acid sequence: CAWSVGSPTGELFF.

V gene TRBV5-1 combines with J gene TRBJ2-3, with TRBD1 as a possible D gene (5 bases). The CDR3 has 14 amino acids. Looked up from germline, CDR1 is SGHRS and CDR2 is YFSETQ. The germline V and J ends were trimmed by 5 bases and 4 bases, with 14 bases remaining between them. The CDR3 protein is CASSVGLVPDTQYF. The CDR3 coding sequence is TGCGCCAGCAGTGTGGGGCTAGTTCCAGATACGCAGTATTTT.

The V gene is TRBV20-1, the J gene TRBJ2-2, with D possibly matching TRBD1 (7 bases). CDR3 size: 15 residues. Germline lookup yields CDR1 DFQATT and CDR2 SNEGSKA (reference sequence). V dropped 6 bases and J dropped 0 bases, with 14 bases sitting between them. The CDR3 DNA sequence: TGCAGTGCGTCTGGGGGGACAGCGAACACCGGGGAGCTGTTTTTT. Translation gives CSASGGTANTGELFF.

This clonotype has a count of ten or more. DNA of the CDR3: TGCAGCGTTGCTGGCACCGGGGAGCTGTTTTTT. Translation gives CSVAGTGELFF. V usage is TRBV29-1 and J usage is TRBJ2-2; D gene ambiguous. There are 11 residues in the CDR3. V was clipped by 4 bases and J by 4 bases, with 4 bases between them. The germline V gene has CDR1 SQVTM and CDR2 ANQGSEA.

The rearrangement links TRBV3-1 to TRBJ2-1; D gene ambiguous. Germline V gene lookup returns CDR1 LGHDT and CDR2 YNNKEL (reference sequence). This CDR3 is 14 amino acids long. With 1 base removed from V and 7 bases from J, the gap between germline ends came to 11 bases. The CDR3 region is CASSQVSVENEQFF. CDR3 bases: TGTGCCAGCAGCCAAGTAAGTGTTGAGAATGAGCAGTTCTTC.

This clonotype was counted a few times. The rearrangement uses TRBV7-2 and TRBJ1-4; D unclear. Trimming stripped 5 bases from V and 7 bases from J, with 8 bases between. Germline values: CDR1 SGHTA, CDR2 FQGNSA. The CDR3 sequence is 12 residues long. CDR3 region: CASSLRAEKLFF. The CDR3 bases are TGTGCCAGCAGCCTCCGAGCTGAAAAACTGTTTTTT. Using reference TRBV7-2 and TRBJ1-4 for the parts outside the CDR3, the full variable domain is GAGVSQSPSNKVTEKGKDVELRCDPISGHTALYWYRQSLGQGLEFLIYFQGNSAPDKSGLPSDRFSAERTGGSVSTLTIQRTQQEDSAVYLCASSLRAEKLFFGSGTQLSVL.

This clonotype was found a few times. CDR3 residues: CASSPSVGANVLTF. CDR3 sequence (DNA): TGTGCCAGCAGTCCCTCGGTTGGGGCCAACGTCCTGACTTTC. The chain couples TRBV28 to TRBJ2-6; D unresolved. Trimming shortened V by 5 bases and J by 3 bases, and 8 bases separated the two germline ends. The CDR3 is 14 residues long. The germline V gene has CDR1 MDHEN and CDR2 SYDVKM.

This clonotype was counted ten times or more. The chain recombines TRBV28 with TRBJ1-2, with D perhaps TRBD1 (5 bases). Germline-derived CDR1 and CDR2 are MDHEN and SYDVKM. This CDR3 comprises 13 residues. The V gene lost 1 base and the J gene lost 7 bases, with 10 bases spanning the gap. CDR3 coding DNA: TGTGCCAGCAGTTTATTAGGGGCGATTGGCTACACCTTC. Its protein is CASSLLGAIGYTF.

This clonotype was counted many times. This chain connects TRBV20-1 to TRBJ2-7; 14 nucleotides agree with TRBD2. The CDR3 has 16 residues. The germline CDR1 and CDR2 sequences are DFQATT and SNEGSKA (reference sequence). The ends lost 4 bases at V and 0 bases at J; junction bases unmatched: 5. CDR3 in DNA: TGCAGTGCTACGGGACTAGCGGGAGCTAGCTCCTACGAGCAGTACTTC. This translates into CSATGLAGASSYEQYF.

V is TRBV20-1 and J is TRBJ1-4, with D unresolved. The CDR3 sequence is 15 residues long. CDR1 is DFQATT and CDR2 is SNEGSKA in the germline V gene (reference sequence). V was pared by 6 bases and J by 7 bases, with 21 bases between. In DNA, the CDR3 is TGCAGTGCCGCCCGGGCAGCCGCTATGGGTGAAAAACTGTTTTTT. Amino acid sequence: CSAARAAAMGEKLFF.

The chain has TRBV28 and TRBJ1-5, with TRBD1 matching over 8 bases. The CDR3 spans 16 residues. Losses at the gene ends were 8 bases for V and 11 bases for J; bases not matched to a gene: 20. From germline, CDR1 is MDHEN and CDR2 SYDVKM. As DNA, the CDR3 is TGTGCCAGCGGATATGGACAGGGTGGGACCGGAGTGGCCCAGCATTTT. It yields the protein CASGYGQGGTGVAQHF.

The rearrangement uses TRBV5-1 and TRBJ2-1; D call uncertain. This CDR3 has 17 residues. Trimming took off 4 bases at V and 0 bases at J, with 17 bases between the two ends. Germline CDR1 reads SGHRS; CDR2 reads YFSETQ. The DNA of the CDR3 is TGCGCCAGCAGCCACCTCGGTACCGATAGCTCCTACAATGAGCAGTTCTTC. Its translation is CASSHLGTDSSYNEQFF.

This clonotype was counted between two and nine times. The J gene is TRBJ2-1, the V gene TRBV2; TRBD2 matches 10 bases. This CDR3 contains 15 residues. V shed 5 bases, J shed 5 bases, and the junction held 6 bases outside the gene matches. The germline V gene has CDR1 SNHLY and CDR2 FYNNEI. The CDR3 nucleotides read TGTGCCAGCAGTATCCCTAGCGGGAGCCACAATGAGCAGTTCTTC. Translating it yields CASSIPSGSHNEQFF.

The chain joins TRBV19 to TRBJ2-1, with 12 bases lining up with TRBD2. The CDR3 is 17 amino acids. V shed 3 bases and J 4 bases; nucleotides not matched to a gene: 7. From germline, CDR1 is LNHDA and CDR2 SQIVND (reference sequence). The DNA for the CDR3 is TGTGCCAGTAGTATGGGACTAGCGGGCTGGGGGTACAATGAGCAGTTCTTC. As protein: CASSMGLAGWGYNEQFF. Variable domain in full (rest from reference TRBV19 and TRBJ2-1): DGGITQSPKYLFRKEGQNVTLSCEQNLNHDAMYWYRQDPGQGLRLIYYSQIVNDFQKGDIAEGYSVSREKKESFPLTVTSAQKNPTAFYLCASSMGLAGWGYNEQFFGPGTRLTVL.

This clonotype was counted only a few times. As DNA, the CDR3 is TGTGCCAGCAGCTTAGCCCTAACAGGGTGGTCCTACGAGCAGTACTTC. Its protein product is CASSLALTGWSYEQYF. The chain is built from TRBV7-8 and TRBJ2-7, with TRBD1 as a possible D gene (6 bases). Germline CDR1 SGHVS, CDR2 FQNEAQ. Trimming removed 0 bases from V and 1 base from J, with 13 bases in between. The CDR3 extends over 16 amino acids.

This clonotype has at least ten counts. The V call is TRBV6-1, the J call TRBJ2-7, with D uncertain. Trimming stripped 2 bases from V and 6 bases from J, with 5 bases between. This CDR3 is 11 amino acids long. Looked up from germline, CDR1 is MNHNS and CDR2 is SASEGT. Here the CDR3 reads CASSESGEQYF. Written as DNA, the CDR3 is TGTGCCAGCAGTGAATCTGGCGAGCAGTACTTC.

This chain links TRBV18 with TRBJ2-6; no firm D call. This CDR3 comprises 16 residues. Trimming cost V 0 bases and J 0 bases, with 6 bases left between them. Germline values: CDR1 KGHSH, CDR2 LQKENI. CDR3 sequence (DNA): TGTGCCAGCTCACCACCTACAGCCTCTGGGGCCAACGTCCTGACTTTC. This codes for CASSPPTASGANVLTF.

The chain recombines TRBV20-1 with TRBJ2-2; 11 bases are shared with TRBD2. Germline CDR1 is DFQATT and CDR2 is SNEGSKA (reference sequence). CDR3 length: 14 amino acids. The V segment lost 4 bases and the J segment 4 bases; nucleotides outside the gene matches: 2. CDR3 protein: CSATSGRSTGELFF. DNA of the CDR3: TGCAGTGCTACTAGCGGGAGGTCCACCGGGGAGCTGTTTTTT.

This clonotype was seen more than once but under ten times. The gene calls are TRBV5-6 and TRBJ2-5, with TRBD2 identical over 12 bases. Per the germline V gene, CDR1 is SGHDT and CDR2 is YYEEEE. V lost 4 bases and J lost 2; bases outside the gene matches: 12. CDR3 length equals 18 residues. The CDR3 region is CASSPDLAGGPEQETQYF. CDR3 nucleotides: TGTGCCAGCAGCCCAGACCTAGCGGGAGGGCCGGAACAAGAGACCCAGTACTTC. The variable domain in full, completed from reference TRBV5-6 and TRBJ2-5, reads DAGVTQSPTHLIKTRGQQVTLRCSPKSGHDTVSWYQQALGQGPQFIFQYYEEEERQRGNFPDRFSGHQFPNYSSELNVNALLLGDSALYLCASSPDLAGGPEQETQYFGPGTRLLVL.

The J gene is TRBJ2-2, the V gene TRBV6-1; D perhaps matches TRBD2 (6 bases). This CDR3 contains 14 residues. Germline V gives CDR1 MNHNS, CDR2 SASEGT. The V gene lost 11 bases and the J gene lost 0 bases, with 13 bases spanning the gap. The CDR3 DNA is TGTGCCTCCGGAGGGCTAGCGAACACCGGGGAGCTGTTTTTT. Its translation is CASGGLANTGELFF.

The sample holds a few counts of this clonotype. V and J are TRBV3-1 and TRBJ2-3, with D possibly TRBD2 on 5 matching bases. The CDR3 extends over 11 amino acids. V gave up 5 bases and J gave up 8 bases, with 8 bases separating them. Germline CDR1 and CDR2: LGHDT and YNNKEL (reference sequence). CDR3 in amino acids: CASSGSGTQYF. CDR3 in DNA: TGTGCCAGCAGCGGGAGTGGTACGCAGTATTTT.

This clonotype was counted at least ten times. This chain connects TRBV7-9 to TRBJ2-7, with 7 bases that match TRBD1. Unmatched junction bases numbered 8, after V lost 6 bases and J lost 0 bases. Germline CDR1 reads SEHNR; CDR2 reads FQNEAQ (reference sequence). This CDR3 comprises 15 residues. The DNA for the CDR3 is TGTGCCAGCAGTTTCACAGGGGCTAGCTCCTACGAGCAGTACTTC. This codes for CASSFTGASSYEQYF.

This clonotype was counted ten times or more. The V and J genes are TRBV7-3 and TRBJ1-1; a possible D gene is TRBD1 (6 bases). V shed 5 bases and J shed 0 bases, with 10 bases lying between them. The length of the CDR3 is 14 residues. Germline V gives CDR1 SGHTA, CDR2 FQGTGA. The CDR3 coding sequence is TGTGCCAGCAGCCAAGGGGGAGTGAACACTGAAGCTTTCTTT. This encodes CASSQGGVNTEAFF. Using reference TRBV7-3 and TRBJ1-1 for the parts outside the CDR3, the full variable domain is GAGVSQTPSNKVTEKGKYVELRCDPISGHTALYWYRQSLGQGPEFLIYFQGTGAADDSGLPNDRFFAVRPEGSVSTLKIQRTERGDSAVYLCASSQGGVNTEAFFGQGTRLTVV.

The chain carries TRBV9 and TRBJ1-2; no definite D call. Germline CDR1 SGDLS, CDR2 YYNGEE. Trimming removed 3 bases at V and 4 bases at J, with 10 bases between. The CDR3 extends over 13 amino acids. The CDR3 DNA sequence: TGTGCCAGCAGCGACGGACCCTCCTATGGCTACACCTTC. Translated: CASSDGPSYGYTF.